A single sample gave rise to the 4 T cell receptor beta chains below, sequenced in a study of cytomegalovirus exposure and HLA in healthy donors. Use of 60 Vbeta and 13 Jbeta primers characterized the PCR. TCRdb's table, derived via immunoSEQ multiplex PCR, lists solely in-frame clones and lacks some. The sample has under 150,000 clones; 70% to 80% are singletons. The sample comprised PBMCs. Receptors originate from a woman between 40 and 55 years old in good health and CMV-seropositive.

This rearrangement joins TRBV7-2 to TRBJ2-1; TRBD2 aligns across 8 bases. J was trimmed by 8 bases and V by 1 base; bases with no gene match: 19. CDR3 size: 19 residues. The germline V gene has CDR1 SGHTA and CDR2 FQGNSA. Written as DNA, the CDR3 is TGTGCCAGCAGCTTAGTATCAAACCCGACTAGCGTCGTTGGCTATGAGCAGTTCTTC. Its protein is CASSLVSNPTSVVGYEQFF.

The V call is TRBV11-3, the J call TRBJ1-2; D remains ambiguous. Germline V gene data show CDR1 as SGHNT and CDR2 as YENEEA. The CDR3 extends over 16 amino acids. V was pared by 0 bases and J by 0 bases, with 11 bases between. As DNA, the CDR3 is TGTGCCAGCAGCTTAGACAGCCAGGCAGCTAACTATGGCTACACCTTC. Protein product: CASSLDSQAANYGYTF.

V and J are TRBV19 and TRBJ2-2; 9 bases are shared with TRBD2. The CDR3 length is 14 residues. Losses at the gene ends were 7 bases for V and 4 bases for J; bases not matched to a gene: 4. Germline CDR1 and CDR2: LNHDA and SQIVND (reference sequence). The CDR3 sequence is CASTLAGFTGELFF. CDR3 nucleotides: TGTGCCAGTACGCTAGCGGGATTCACCGGGGAGCTGTTTTTT.

CDR3 DNA sequence: TGTGCCAGCAGTGACATAAGCGGATCTTACGAGCAGTACTTC. Its translation is CASSDISGSYEQYF. The J gene is TRBJ2-7, the V gene TRBV6-4; D possibly corresponds to TRBD2 (5 bases). Trimming took 2 bases from V and 4 from J, leaving 12 bases between them. In germline, CDR1 is MRHNA, CDR2 SNTAGT. The CDR3 contains 14 residues.